This entry lists 17 T cell receptor beta chains sequenced from one sample in a study of graft-versus-host responses after intestinal transplantation. Measured with immunoSEQ multiplex PCR; TCRdb has only the in-frame clones, and not every one. Of under 90,000 clones in the sample, 80% to 95% were seen once. Material: PBMCs, obtained 98 days after intestinal transplantation. These receptors were collected from a human patient who received an intestinal transplant, so some T cells may come from the graft donor.

The chain employs TRBV10-3 and TRBJ1-1; D is undetermined. Trimming shortened V by 3 bases and J by 1 base, and 9 bases separated the two germline ends. Germline lookup yields CDR1 ENHRY and CDR2 SYGVKD. The CDR3 covers 14 residues. The CDR3 spells CAISDRPRNTEAFF. CDR3 sequence (DNA): TGTGCCATCAGTGACAGACCGAGGAACACTGAAGCTTTCTTT.

The chain employs TRBV5-6 and TRBJ2-7; tentatively, D is TRBD2 (5 bases). Trimming took off 4 bases at V and 3 bases at J, with 11 bases between the two ends. The CDR3 is 13 amino acids. Looked up from germline, CDR1 is SGHDT and CDR2 is YYEEEE. DNA of the CDR3: TGTGCCAGCAGCCCCAGACGGGGCTACGAGCAGTACTTC. Translated, it gives CASSPRRGYEQYF.

The chain joins TRBV4-2 to TRBJ1-4; TRBD1 matches 7 bases. V lost 0 bases to trimming and J lost 4 bases; unmatched junction nucleotides: 5. The CDR3 spans 16 residues. The germline CDR1 and CDR2 sequences are LGHNA and YNFKEQ. The CDR3 nucleotides are TGTGCCAGCAGCCAAGAAGGGGGCGGCTTTAATGAAAAACTGTTTTTT. As protein: CASSQEGGGFNEKLFF.

This chain uses TRBV5-1 with TRBJ2-1, with D possibly TRBD1 on 5 matching bases. The germline CDR1 and CDR2 sequences are SGHRS and YFSETQ. This CDR3 has 13 amino acids. The germline V and J ends were trimmed by 4 bases and 4 bases, with 9 bases remaining between them. This chain's CDR3 is CASSIDSYNEQFF. CDR3 coding DNA: TGCGCCAGCAGCATTGACAGTTACAATGAGCAGTTCTTC.

The chain combines TRBV19 with TRBJ2-3; no definite D call. The germline V gene has CDR1 LNHDA and CDR2 SQIVND (reference sequence). The CDR3 consists of 12 residues. V lost 4 bases, J lost 2 bases, and 4 bases lay in between. The CDR3 bases are TGTGCCAGTAGTACCGCCACAGATACGCAGTATTTT. It yields the protein CASSTATDTQYF.

V usage is TRBV6-1 and J usage is TRBJ2-7; TRBD2 agrees at 10 bases. Trimming at V came to 5 bases and at J to 4 bases, leaving 8 bases not matched to a gene. The CDR3 runs to 15 residues. Germline assignment: CDR1 MNHNS and CDR2 SASEGT. The DNA for the CDR3 is TGTGCCAGCAGTCCCCGGGGACTAGCGTCGTACGAGCAGTACTTC. Translated, it gives CASSPRGLASYEQYF.

J is TRBJ1-6 and V is TRBV10-1; 10 bases align to TRBD1. The length of the CDR3 is 14 residues. Germline V gives CDR1 WNHNN, CDR2 SYGVQD (reference sequence). With V trimmed by 4 bases and J by 7 bases, 1 base remained unmatched. The CDR3 DNA sequence: TGCGCCAGCAGTGGACAGGGGGCCAATTCACCCCTCCACTTT. Protein: CASSGQGANSPLHF.

This clone appeared a single time. The chain has TRBV7-6 and TRBJ1-3, with TRBD1 as a possible D gene (5 bases). Trimming cost V 4 bases and J 4 bases, with 14 bases left between them. Germline V lookup: CDR1 SGHVS, CDR2 FNYEAQ. This CDR3 is built from 15 residues. The CDR3 region is CASSSLQGAGNTIYF. The DNA for the CDR3 is TGTGCCAGCAGCTCCCTCCAGGGAGCAGGAAACACCATATATTTT. Combining the CDR3 with reference TRBV7-6 and TRBJ1-3 gives the whole variable domain GAGVSQSPRYKVTKRGQDVALRCDPISGHVSLYWYRQALGQGPEFLTYFNYEAQQDKSGLPNDRFSAERPEGSISTLTIQRTEQRDSAMYRCASSSLQGAGNTIYFGEGSWLTVV.

This chain uses TRBV19 with TRBJ1-1; D gene ambiguous. The germline V gene encodes CDR1 LNHDA and CDR2 SQIVND (reference sequence). Trimming cost V 3 bases and J 3 bases, with 8 bases left between them. The length of the CDR3 is 13 residues. The CDR3 DNA reads as TGTGCCAGTAGTATCTTGGCAGACACTGAAGCTTTCTTT. Protein product: CASSILADTEAFF.

The genes are TRBV28 and TRBJ2-7; D is undetermined. Germline CDR1 reads MDHEN; CDR2 reads SYDVKM. The length of the CDR3 is 11 residues. Trimming left V 7 bases short and J 2 bases short, with 6 bases between. CDR3 bases: TGTGCCAGCAAAGACGCCTACGAGCAGTACTTC. This translates into CASKDAYEQYF. The variable domain in full, completed from reference TRBV28 and TRBJ2-7, reads DVKVTQSSRYLVKRTGEKVFLECVQDMDHENMFWYRQDPGLGLRLIYFSYDVKMKEKGDIPEGYSVSREKKERFSLILESASTNQTSMYLCASKDAYEQYFGPGTRLTVT.

This clone came up once. CDR3 nucleotide sequence: TGTGCCAGCTCCAGACAGCCGGGGGACCGGCGTTATGGCTACACCTTC. This sequence encodes CASSRQPGDRRYGYTF. The chain combines TRBV7-9 with TRBJ1-2; a possible D gene is TRBD1 (5 bases). The V and J ends lost 8 bases and 5 bases respectively, with 24 bases between them. This CDR3 region has 16 residues. In germline, CDR1 is SEHNR, CDR2 FQNEAQ (reference sequence).

This clone showed up just once. This chain uses TRBV5-4 with TRBJ2-7, with TRBD1 identical over 7 bases. Germline assignment: CDR1 SGHNT and CDR2 YYREEE (reference sequence). There are 13 residues in the CDR3. V shed 3 bases and J 7 bases; nucleotides not matched to a gene: 7. The CDR3 region has the DNA TGTGCCAGCAGCTCCAGGGGGACAGAAGAGCAGTACTTC. This translates into CASSSRGTEEQYF.

The V gene is TRBV6-4, the J gene TRBJ1-5; D not certain. The CDR3 is 14 amino acids. The V and J ends lost 8 bases and 1 base respectively, with 12 bases between them. Germline assignment: CDR1 MRHNA and CDR2 SNTAGT. In nucleotides, the CDR3 is TGTGCCAGCGGATGGTTTCGGAGCAATCAGCCCCAGCATTTT. The encoded protein is CASGWFRSNQPQHF.

The sample holds a few counts of this clone. The V and J genes are TRBV7-2 and TRBJ2-7; no clear D gene. The CDR3 spans 11 residues. Trimming stripped 4 bases from V and 3 bases from J, with 4 bases between. The V gene's germline CDR1 is SGHTA and CDR2 FQGNSA. CDR3 in DNA: TGTGCCAGCAGCTCTTACTACGAGCAGTACTTC. The encoded protein is CASSSYYEQYF.

This clone is a singleton in its sample. V usage is TRBV14 and J usage is TRBJ2-3; no clear D gene. Germline V gene data show CDR1 as SGHDN and CDR2 as FVKESK. V was shortened by 2 bases and J by 2 bases, with 11 bases between the two germline ends. The CDR3 is made up of 15 amino acids. The CDR3 protein is CASSQIPGATDTQYF. CDR3 sequence (DNA): TGTGCCAGCAGCCAAATCCCCGGTGCCACAGATACGCAGTATTTT. Supplemented by reference TRBV14 and TRBJ2-3, the full variable domain reads EAGVTQFPSHSVIEKGQTVTLRCDPISGHDNLYWYRRVMGKEIKFLLHFVKESKQDESGMPNNRFLAERTGGTYSTLKVQPAELEDSGVYFCASSQIPGATDTQYFGPGTRLTVL.

The chain couples TRBV5-8 to TRBJ2-7; tentatively, D is TRBD2 (6 bases). CDR1 SGHTS and CDR2 YDEGEE come from the germline V gene. This CDR3 contains 16 residues. Deletions cut 3 bases from V and 3 bases from J, with 19 bases between. The CDR3, as DNA: TGTGCCAGCAGCTCCTCGGGACGGCGGGGAATCTACGAGCAGTACTTC. Translated, it gives CASSSSGRRGIYEQYF. The full variable domain, rest sourced from reference TRBV5-8 and TRBJ2-7, is EAGVTQSPTHLIKTRGQQATLRCSPISGHTSVYWYQQALGLGLQFLLWYDEGEERNRGNFPPRFSGRQFPNYSSELNVNALELEDSALYLCASSSSGRRGIYEQYFGPGTRLTVT.

The genes are TRBV5-4 and TRBJ1-2; D is perhaps TRBD1 (5 bases). The germline V gene has CDR1 SGHNT and CDR2 YYREEE (reference sequence). Trimming removed 4 bases from V and 8 bases from J, with 15 bases in between. This CDR3 has 13 residues. CDR3 sequence: CASSGQGLWGYTF. The CDR3 nucleotides are TGTGCCAGCAGCGGGCAGGGTTTATGGGGCTACACCTTC.